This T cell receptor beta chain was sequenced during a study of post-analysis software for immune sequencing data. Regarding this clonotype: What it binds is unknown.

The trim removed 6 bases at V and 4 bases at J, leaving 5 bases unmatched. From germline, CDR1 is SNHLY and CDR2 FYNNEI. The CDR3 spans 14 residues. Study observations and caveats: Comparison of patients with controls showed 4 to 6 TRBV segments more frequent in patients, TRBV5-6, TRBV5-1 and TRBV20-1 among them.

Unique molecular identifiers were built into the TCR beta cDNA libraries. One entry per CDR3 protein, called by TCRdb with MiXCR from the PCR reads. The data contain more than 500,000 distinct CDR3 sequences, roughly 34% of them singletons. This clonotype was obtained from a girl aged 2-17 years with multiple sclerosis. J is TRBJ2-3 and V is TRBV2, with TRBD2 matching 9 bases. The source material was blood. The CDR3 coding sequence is TGTGCCAGCAGGCAGCGGGGGGTACCAGATACGCAGTATTTT. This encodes CASRQRGVPDTQYF.